The present T cell receptor (beta chain) was sequenced within a study of OX40 agonist ivuxolimab in advanced cancers. The repertoire was sequenced with immunoSEQ multiplex PCR; TCRdb's copy has only in-frame clones and lacks some. The table shows approximately 20,000 clones, with 70% to 90% occurring only once. In the case of this clone: The antigen remains undetermined.

The study, taken as a whole, reports: The study found among the lowest clonal expansion in partial responders at 0.1-3.0 mg/kg.

Material: CD4+ or CD8+ T cells sorted from blood, obtained in a trial of the OX40 agonist ivuxolimab. This TCR derives from an adult with an advanced solid tumor such as melanoma, head and neck, liver or kidney cancer.

The CDR3 protein is CASSPSYEQYF. Written as DNA, the CDR3 is TGTGCCAGCAGCCCCAGCTACGAGCAGTACTTC. The V call is TRBV7-9, the J call TRBJ2-7; D remains ambiguous. The V gene's germline CDR1 is SEHNR and CDR2 FQNEAQ (reference sequence). CDR3 length equals 11 residues. V was clipped by 5 bases and J by 3 bases, with 5 bases between them.